The present T cell receptor beta chain was sequenced within a study of CD8+ T cells in alopecia areata. Study observations and caveats: Shared TCR sequences were less clear between patients than in mice, possibly partly from HLA diversity.

As concerns this clone: Its antigen is as yet unknown.

Both peripheral blood and punch biopsies of lesional scalp skin were obtained from patients who had alopecia areata. Once RNA had been extracted, it was reverse transcribed into cDNA to act as the sequencing template. Assay used: immunoSEQ multiplex PCR; TCRdb lists only in-frame clones, some missing. The sample includes 150,000 to 190,000 clones, approximately 53% of them seen just once. The CDR3 is made up of 14 amino acids. J was trimmed by 5 bases and V by 7 bases; bases with no gene match: 6. CDR1 and CDR2 from the germline V gene are WSHSY and SAAADI. This clonotype originated in a human donor with alopecia areata. Material: CD8+ T cells sorted from blood, obtained at week 0. The genes are TRBV10-2 and TRBJ2-3, with 10 bases matching TRBD2. CDR3 in DNA: TGCGCCAGCACGAGCGGGGGGGTTAAAGATACGCAGTATTTT. Translating it yields CASTSGGVKDTQYF.